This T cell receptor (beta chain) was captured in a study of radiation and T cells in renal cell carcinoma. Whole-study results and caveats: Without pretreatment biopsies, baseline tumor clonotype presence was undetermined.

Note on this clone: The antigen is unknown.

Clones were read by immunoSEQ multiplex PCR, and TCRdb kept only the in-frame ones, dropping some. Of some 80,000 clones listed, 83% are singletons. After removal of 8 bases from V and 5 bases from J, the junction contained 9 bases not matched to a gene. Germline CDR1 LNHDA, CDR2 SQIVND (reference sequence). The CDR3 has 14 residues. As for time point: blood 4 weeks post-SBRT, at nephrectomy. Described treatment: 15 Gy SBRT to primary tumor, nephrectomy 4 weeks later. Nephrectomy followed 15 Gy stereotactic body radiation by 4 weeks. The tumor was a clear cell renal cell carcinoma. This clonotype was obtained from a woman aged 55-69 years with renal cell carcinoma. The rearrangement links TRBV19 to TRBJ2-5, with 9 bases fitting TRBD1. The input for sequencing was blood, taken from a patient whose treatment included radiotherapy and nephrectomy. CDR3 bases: TGTGCCAGTGGTCCCCTACAGGGGGCGGAGACCCAGTACTTC. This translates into CASGPLQGAETQYF.